The 30 T cell receptor beta chains below come from one sample, sequenced in a study of T cell repertoires in cytomegalovirus infection. MiXCR, applied by TCRdb to the reads, yields one record per CDR3 protein. Of under 200,000 distinct CDR3 sequences listed, approximately 17% are singletons. The sequencing sample was made of CD8+ T cells from PBMCs. The receptor set was obtained from a human donor in good health (CMV status not recorded). Some clones in this sample may be carry-over from other donors' samples.

The rearrangement joins TRBV7-6 to TRBJ1-5; a weak D match, TRBD1 (5 bases). The CDR3 has 15 amino acids. CDR1 is SGHVS, CDR2 FNYEAQ, per germline. The germline V and J ends were trimmed by 2 bases and 3 bases, with 11 bases remaining between them. CDR3 DNA sequence: TGTGCCAGCAGCTTACGTACAGGAGACAATCAGCCCCAGCATTTT. Its translation is CASSLRTGDNQPQHF.

This clonotype has just a few counts. This sequence joins TRBV5-1 and TRBJ2-3, with unresolved D. The length of the CDR3 is 15 residues. The V end was cut by 4 bases, the J end by 0 bases, with 12 bases between. Germline assignment: CDR1 SGHRS and CDR2 YFSETQ. The CDR3 DNA reads as TGCGCCAGCAGCCACCCCCAAACTAGCACAGATACGCAGTATTTT. Translating it yields CASSHPQTSTDTQYF.

The chain carries TRBV6-8 and TRBJ1-5; 8 bases are a match to TRBD1. The V and J ends lost 5 bases and 3 bases, in that order; junction bases with no gene match: 6. Looked up from germline, CDR1 is MNHGY and CDR2 is SAAAGT. CDR3 length: 15 residues. The CDR3 sequence: CASSLWTGPNQPQHF. The CDR3, as DNA: TGTGCCAGCAGTCTCTGGACAGGGCCCAATCAGCCCCAGCATTTT.

The rearrangement links TRBV7-6 to TRBJ1-1, with 10 bases that match TRBD1. Trimming cost V 5 bases and J 11 bases; bases outside gene matches: 8. The CDR3 has 13 amino acids. Germline V gene sequence: CDR1 SGHVS, CDR2 FNYEAQ. The chain's CDR3 is CASSPGTGVGAFF. CDR3 nucleotides: TGTGCCAGCAGCCCAGGGACAGGGGTCGGGGCTTTCTTT.

This clonotype has only a few counts. For the CDR3, the DNA is TGCAGTGCTAGTTTAGCGGGGGAAAATGAGCAGTTCTTC. Its translation: CSASLAGENEQFF. The gene calls are TRBV20-1 and TRBJ2-1, with 9 nucleotides matching TRBD2. The CDR3 has 13 amino acids. V shed 3 bases, J shed 7 bases, and the junction held 4 bases outside the gene matches. The germline CDR1 and CDR2 sequences are DFQATT and SNEGSKA (reference sequence).

In regard to this clonotype: A read error may explain this, as a much larger clone is one base away. The chain joins TRBV28 to TRBJ2-7, with TRBD2 matching over 8 bases. Germline CDR1 reads MDHEN; CDR2 reads SYDVKM. Losses at the gene ends were 10 bases for V and 4 bases for J; bases not matched to a gene: 9. This CDR3 contains 13 residues. CDR3 bases: TGTGCCACCTCAGGAATAGCGGGATACGAGCAGTACTTC. Translating it yields CATSGIAGYEQYF.

The chain links TRBV7-9 to TRBJ2-7, with 9 positions matching TRBD2. V dropped 5 bases and J dropped 4; count of bases not matched to a gene: 15. Germline CDR1 reads SEHNR; CDR2 reads FQNEAQ (reference sequence). This CDR3 is built from 17 residues. DNA for the CDR3: TGTGCCAGCAGCCCTCCGGTGCTAGCGGGACCATCTTACGAGCAGTACTTC. Translating it yields CASSPPVLAGPSYEQYF.

The CDR3 here is CASSLGLLRGDYNEQFF. The CDR3 bases are TGCGCCAGCAGCTTGGGGCTTCTCCGGGGGGATTACAATGAGCAGTTCTTC. The chain couples TRBV5-1 to TRBJ2-1, with 7 bases identical to TRBD2. There are 17 residues in the CDR3. V shed 0 bases, J shed 4 bases, and the junction held 10 bases outside the gene matches. The germline CDR1 and CDR2 sequences are SGHRS and YFSETQ.

The CDR3 bases are TGTGCCAGCAGTTACGGTCTCAGGTTCACCGGGGAGCTGTTTTTT. Translated: CASSYGLRFTGELFF. V is TRBV6-2 or TRBV6-3 and J is TRBJ2-2; D not certain. Trimming shortened V by 2 bases and J by 4 bases, and 11 bases separated the two germline ends. The CDR3 totals 15 residues. Germline loops: CDR1 MNHEY, CDR2 SVGEGT.

J is TRBJ2-7 and V is TRBV6-1; unclear D gene. Trimming stripped 5 bases from V and 0 bases from J, with 14 bases between. Germline loops: CDR1 MNHNS, CDR2 SASEGT. The CDR3 consists of 15 residues. The CDR3 is CASSSPSESSYEQYF. DNA for the CDR3: TGTGCCAGCAGTTCGCCCAGCGAAAGCTCCTACGAGCAGTACTTC.

This chain links TRBV2 with TRBJ2-7, with D unclear. Between the trimmed V and J ends, which lost 8 bases and 4 bases, there was a span of 9 bases. CDR1 SNHLY and CDR2 FYNNEI come from the germline V gene. There are 11 residues in the CDR3. CDR3 nucleotides: TGTGCCAGCTTTGACGGATACGAGCAGTACTTC. This encodes CASFDGYEQYF.

The chain recombines TRBV20-1 with TRBJ1-2; TRBD1 agrees at 11 bases. The V and J ends lost 0 bases and 3 bases, in that order; junction bases with no gene match: 18. Looked up from germline, CDR1 is DFQATT and CDR2 is SNEGSKA (reference sequence). The CDR3 totals 20 residues. The CDR3 loop is CSARDSRGQGAKIRHYGYTF. CDR3 in DNA: TGCAGTGCTAGAGATAGTCGCGGACAGGGGGCGAAAATTCGGCACTATGGCTACACCTTC.

This chain links TRBV19 with TRBJ1-1, with 7 bases identical to TRBD1. The V and J ends lost 7 bases and 2 bases, in that order; junction bases with no gene match: 10. Germline V lookup: CDR1 LNHDA, CDR2 SQIVND (reference sequence). The CDR3 consists of 15 residues. The CDR3 loop is CASKGSGTANTEAFF. The DNA of the CDR3 is TGTGCCAGTAAGGGATCCGGGACAGCAAACACTGAAGCTTTCTTT.

This clonotype came up a few times. The chain recombines TRBV6-2 or TRBV6-3 with TRBJ1-5; D unresolved. CDR1 is MNHEY and CDR2 is SVGEGT in the germline V gene. The germline V and J ends were trimmed by 0 bases and 3 bases, with 3 bases remaining between them. The CDR3 covers 13 residues. CDR3 sequence: CASSYSLNQPQHF. CDR3 DNA sequence: TGTGCCAGCAGTTACTCCCTCAATCAGCCCCAGCATTTT.

This chain joins TRBV25-1 and TRBJ1-4; D is ambiguous. The V end lost 6 bases, the J end lost 0 bases, and 14 bases lay between the germline ends. The CDR3 length is 16 residues. Germline-derived CDR1 and CDR2 are MGHDK and SYGVNS. The CDR3: CASRKTEGATNEKLFF. The CDR3 nucleotides read TGTGCCAGCAGGAAGACCGAGGGAGCAACTAATGAAAAACTGTTTTTT. Looking up the rest from reference TRBV25-1 and TRBJ1-4 gives the full variable domain: EADIYQTPRYLVIGTGKKITLECSQTMGHDKMYWYQQDPGMELHLIHYSYGVNSTEKGDLSSESTVSRIRTEHFPLTLESARPSHTSQYLCASRKTEGATNEKLFFGSGTQLSVL.

This clonotype was observed once. The chain recombines TRBV20-1 with TRBJ2-2, with TRBD1 matching 8 bases. The CDR3 totals 16 residues. The V segment lost 1 base and the J segment 1 base; nucleotides outside the gene matches: 5. Germline CDR1 is DFQATT and CDR2 is SNEGSKA (reference sequence). CDR3 in amino acids: CSARVGGTGNTGELFF. The CDR3 DNA reads TGCAGTGCTAGAGTTGGAGGGACAGGGAACACCGGGGAGCTGTTTTTT.

This clonotype turned up a few times. CDR3 loop: CASSLVRTTTTDTQYF. The CDR3 region has the DNA TGTGCCAGCAGCTTGGTTCGGACAACCACCACAGATACGCAGTATTTT. The J gene is TRBJ2-3, the V gene TRBV5-4; D is possibly TRBD1 (5 bases). Germline CDR1 SGHNT, CDR2 YYREEE (reference sequence). V was shortened by 0 bases and J by 2 bases, with 13 bases between the two germline ends. The CDR3 has 16 residues.

V usage is TRBV9 and J usage is TRBJ2-5; the D gene is possibly TRBD1 (6 bases). The CDR3 has 15 residues. V lost 3 bases, J lost 1 base, and 13 bases lay in between. Germline V gene data show CDR1 as SGDLS and CDR2 as YYNGEE. The CDR3 loop is CASSDKQGPQETQYF. CDR3 nucleotide sequence: TGTGCCAGCAGCGACAAACAGGGCCCCCAAGAGACCCAGTACTTC. The full variable domain, completed using reference TRBV9 and TRBJ2-5, is DSGVTQTPKHLITATGQRVTLRCSPRSGDLSVYWYQQSLDQGLQFLIQYYNGEERAKGNILERFSAQQFPDLHSELNLSSLELGDSALYFCASSDKQGPQETQYFGPGTRLLVL.

V and J are TRBV28 and TRBJ1-6; D gene uncertain. The CDR3 spans 15 residues. The V gene lost 2 bases and the J gene lost 5 bases, with 10 bases spanning the gap. CDR1 is MDHEN, CDR2 SYDVKM, per germline. The DNA for the CDR3 is TGTGCCAGCAGTTTAAGTACAGCAGATAATTCACCCCTCCACTTT. Translation gives CASSLSTADNSPLHF.

V gene TRBV4-1 combines with J gene TRBJ2-7, with a possible D match to TRBD1 (6 bases). V lost 0 bases and J lost 3, with 15 bases in between. This CDR3 has 16 amino acids. Germline CDR1 and CDR2: MGHRA and YSYEKL. As DNA, the CDR3 is TGCGCCAGCAGCCAAGAAGACACAGGGTTAGACTACGAGCAGTACTTC. Translated, it gives CASSQEDTGLDYEQYF.

This clonotype was observed at least ten times. V and J are TRBV7-8 and TRBJ2-7; 7 bases agree with TRBD1. Per germline, CDR1 SGHVS and CDR2 FQNEAQ. The J segment lost 3 bases and the V segment lost 5 bases, leaving 10 bases of the junction unmatched. The CDR3 totals 15 residues. This chain's CDR3 is CASSPNRQGVYEQYF. The CDR3 region has the DNA TGTGCCAGCAGCCCGAATCGACAGGGCGTCTACGAGCAGTACTTC.

This clonotype was counted a few times. The rearrangement uses TRBV15 and TRBJ1-5; a weak D match, TRBD1 (6 bases). The germline V gene encodes CDR1 LNHNV and CDR2 YYDKDF (reference sequence). V gave up 0 bases and J gave up 4 bases, with 13 bases separating them. This CDR3 region has 16 residues. The CDR3 protein is CATSRDRGGSNQPQHF. The CDR3, as DNA: TGTGCCACCAGCAGAGATCGGGGGGGCTCAAATCAGCCCCAGCATTTT.

This clonotype was counted at least ten times. The V gene is TRBV7-2, the J gene TRBJ1-5; weak D call: TRBD1 (5 bases). The CDR3 consists of 17 residues. V shed 1 base and J shed 0 bases, with 13 bases lying between them. Germline V gene lookup returns CDR1 SGHTA and CDR2 FQGNSA. CDR3 in amino acids: CASSLDGTRNSNQPQHF. The CDR3 nucleotides are TGTGCCAGCAGCTTAGACGGGACTCGAAATAGCAATCAGCCCCAGCATTTT.

This clonotype has more than one count but fewer than ten. The chain has TRBV28 and TRBJ2-7; TRBD1 aligns across 10 bases. From germline, CDR1 is MDHEN and CDR2 SYDVKM. Germline trimming cut 2 bases from V and 5 bases from J; bases unmatched to any gene: 9. This CDR3 has 16 amino acids. The CDR3 DNA follows: TGTGCCAGCAGTTTAAGTTTGGGACAGGGGACAAACGAGCAGTACTTC. This gives the protein CASSLSLGQGTNEQYF.

This chain connects TRBV12-3 or TRBV12-4 to TRBJ1-5; TRBD1 matches 8 bases. The CDR3 totals 15 residues. Trimming took 6 bases from V and 2 from J; bases not matched to a gene: 6. Here the CDR3 DNA reads TGTGCCAGCAGCCGGACAGGGAAAGGCAATCAGCCCCAGCATTTT. This gives the protein CASSRTGKGNQPQHF.

This clonotype was observed a handful of times. The chain joins TRBV7-9 to TRBJ1-2, with D hard to call. The CDR3 consists of 13 residues. The V end was cut by 3 bases, the J end by 0 bases, with 5 bases between. Per germline, CDR1 SEHNR and CDR2 FQNEAQ (reference sequence). CDR3 region: CASSFPANYGYTF. Written as DNA, the CDR3 is TGTGCCAGCAGCTTTCCAGCTAACTATGGCTACACCTTC.

The chain recombines TRBV7-3 with TRBJ2-7; 7 nucleotides match TRBD1. The CDR3 totals 13 residues. Germline V gene sequence: CDR1 SGHTA, CDR2 FQGTGA. V lost 5 bases to trimming and J lost 6 bases; unmatched junction nucleotides: 7. The CDR3 DNA reads as TGTGCCAGCAGCACATCACAGGGGAGCGAGCAGTACTTC. This translates into CASSTSQGSEQYF.

This clonotype has more than one count but fewer than ten. The gene calls are TRBV5-1 and TRBJ2-3; D could derive from TRBD1 or TRBD2 (6 bases each). Trimming took 4 bases from V and 5 from J, leaving 14 bases between them. Germline values: CDR1 SGHRS, CDR2 YFSETQ. This CDR3 has 14 amino acids. CDR3 in amino acids: CASSGGLKQDTQYF. In nucleotides, the CDR3 is TGCGCCAGCAGCGGGGGGCTCAAGCAAGATACGCAGTATTTT.

In this sample, this clonotype turned up a few times. The CDR3 sequence is CASSEGGFEVNEQFF. CDR3 nucleotide sequence: TGTGCCAGCAGCGAAGGGGGATTTGAGGTCAATGAGCAGTTCTTC. J is TRBJ2-1 and V is TRBV7-9; a weak D match, TRBD1 (6 bases). The CDR3 consists of 15 residues. Trimming left V 5 bases short and J 6 bases short, with 17 bases between. The germline CDR1 and CDR2 sequences are SEHNR and FQNEAQ (reference sequence).

This chain connects TRBV6-1 to TRBJ2-2; D not certain. The CDR3 contains 16 residues. Germline CDR1 and CDR2: MNHNS and SASEGT. V lost 4 bases and J 3 bases, leaving 15 bases between the germline ends. The CDR3 loop is CASSASTWKDTGELFF. The CDR3 nucleotides read TGTGCCAGCAGTGCCTCGACTTGGAAAGACACCGGGGAGCTGTTTTTT.